Presented here are 3 T cell receptor beta chains from one specimen sequenced in a study of naive and memory T cell subsets. Two oligonucleotides, mixed equimolar, formed the beta constant-region primer covering TRBC1 and TRBC2. Four rounds of PCR amplified the ligated cDNA using nested alpha and beta constant-region primers plus SP2. A single record per CDR3 protein comes from TCRdb applying MiXCR to the UMI-ligation and nested PCR reads. There are roughly 92,000 distinct CDR3 sequences in the sample; around 11% occur only once, and more than 0.11% lies in the top ten. Study-level findings and limits: A few larger clonotypes appeared in naive repertoires, especially CD8, possibly memory cells re-expressing CD45RA.

Their target antigens are unknown. The sample taken for sequencing was naive CD4+ T cells from blood. These receptors all stem from a human donor in good health.

This clonotype turned up a few times. The CDR3 DNA reads TGTGCCAGTAGACTCCGGGACAGGGATAGGAATGAGCAGTTCTTC. It yields the protein CASRLRDRDRNEQFF. The chain recombines TRBV19 with TRBJ2-1, with 9 bases fitting TRBD1. The V and J ends lost 6 bases and 7 bases, in that order; junction bases with no gene match: 10. Germline loops: CDR1 LNHDA, CDR2 SQIVND (reference sequence). The CDR3 spans 15 residues.

This clonotype was detected ten times or more. The genes are TRBV10-2 and TRBJ2-2; 8 bases fit TRBD2. Germline values: CDR1 WSHSY, CDR2 SAAADI. J gave up 2 bases and V 0 bases, and 5 bases lay outside the gene matches. The CDR3 has 17 amino acids. CDR3 protein: CASSESTLAGNTGELFF. The CDR3 nucleotides read TGCGCCAGCAGTGAGTCGACGCTAGCGGGCAACACCGGGGAGCTGTTTTTT.

The chain is built from TRBV20-1 and TRBJ2-3, with D unresolved. Trimming shortened V by 0 bases and J by 0 bases, and 13 bases separated the two germline ends. CDR3 length: 16 amino acids. Germline V CDR1 and CDR2: DFQATT, SNEGSKA (reference sequence). CDR3 residues: CSARDPGRSSTDTQYF. CDR3 DNA: TGCAGTGCTAGAGATCCCGGCCGTTCTAGCACAGATACGCAGTATTTT.